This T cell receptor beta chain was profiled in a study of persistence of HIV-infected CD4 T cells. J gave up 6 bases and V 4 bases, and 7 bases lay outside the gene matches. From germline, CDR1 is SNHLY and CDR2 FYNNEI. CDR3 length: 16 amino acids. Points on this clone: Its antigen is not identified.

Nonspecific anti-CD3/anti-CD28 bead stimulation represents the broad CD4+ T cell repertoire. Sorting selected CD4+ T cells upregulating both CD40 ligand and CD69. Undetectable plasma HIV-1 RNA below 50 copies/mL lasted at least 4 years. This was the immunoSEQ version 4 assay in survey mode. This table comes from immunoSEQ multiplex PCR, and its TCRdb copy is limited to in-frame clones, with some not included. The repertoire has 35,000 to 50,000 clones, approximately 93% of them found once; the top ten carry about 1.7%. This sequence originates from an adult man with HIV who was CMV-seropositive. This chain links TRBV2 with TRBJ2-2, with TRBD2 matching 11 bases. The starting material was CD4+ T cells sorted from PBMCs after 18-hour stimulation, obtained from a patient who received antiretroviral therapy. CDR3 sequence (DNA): TGTGCCAGCAGTGTCTTTAGCGGGGGGGCACCCGGGGAGCTGTTTTTT. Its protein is CASSVFSGGAPGELFF.